These 18 T cell receptor beta chains came from one sample sequenced in a study of Graves' ophthalmopathy and Graves' hyperthyroidism. Investigators amplified TCR beta CDR3 regions from RNA transcripts. Scientists carried out first-round RT-PCR using HTBI primers and then a second-round multiplex PCR. From the multiplex PCR reads, TCRdb called clonotypes with MiXCR, one entry per CDR3 protein. The table lists roughly 380,000 distinct CDR3 sequences, 15% of them singletons, with roughly 7% in the top ten. Sample: peripheral blood. Source of these receptors: a woman under 30 with stable Graves' hyperthyroidism.

This clonotype was detected only once. The CDR3 sequence: CASSSGTAERNTIYF. The CDR3 nucleotides are TGTGCCAGCAGCTCCGGGACAGCAGAGCGAAACACCATATATTTT. The V call is TRBV12-3 or TRBV12-4, the J call TRBJ1-3, with 7 bases matching TRBD1. Trimming removed 6 bases from V and 5 bases from J; junction bases left unmatched: 10. The CDR3 has 15 amino acids.

This clonotype was counted many times. The genes are TRBV7-2 and TRBJ2-5; 8 bases fit TRBD1. This CDR3 has 14 amino acids. Germline loops: CDR1 SGHTA, CDR2 FQGNSA. V lost 4 bases to trimming and J lost 4 bases; unmatched junction nucleotides: 5. CDR3 protein: CASSWLTGGETQYF. The CDR3 DNA follows: TGTGCCAGCAGCTGGCTAACAGGGGGAGAGACCCAGTACTTC.

This clonotype was recorded at least ten times. This sequence joins TRBV19 and TRBJ1-3, with unresolved D. Trimming removed 6 bases from V and 4 bases from J, with 13 bases in between. CDR1 is LNHDA and CDR2 is SQIVND in the germline V gene (reference sequence). The length of the CDR3 is 14 residues. CDR3 nucleotides: TGTGCCAGTAGCAATAGGGTGTACGGAAACACCATATATTTT. Protein sequence: CASSNRVYGNTIYF.

This clonotype was observed many times. The V call is TRBV6-1, the J call TRBJ2-7; D gene uncertain. V was shortened by 6 bases and J by 3 bases, with 6 bases between the two germline ends. There are 11 residues in the CDR3. The germline V gene has CDR1 MNHNS and CDR2 SASEGT. The CDR3 spells CASRVYYEQYF. In nucleotides, the CDR3 is TGTGCCAGCAGAGTTTACTACGAGCAGTACTTC.

This clonotype was found many times. The chain carries TRBV12-3 or TRBV12-4 and TRBJ2-7; perhaps D is TRBD1 or TRBD2 (5 bases each). Trimming left V 5 bases short and J 2 bases short, with 10 bases between. The CDR3 has 13 amino acids. CDR3 protein: CASSPGGPYEQYF. As DNA, the CDR3 is TGTGCCAGCAGTCCTGGGGGTCCCTACGAGCAGTACTTC.

V usage is TRBV12-3 or TRBV12-4 and J usage is TRBJ2-7; 9 bases map to TRBD1. V gave up 6 bases and J gave up 4 bases; unmatched junction bases: 4. This CDR3 spans 13 amino acids. As DNA, the CDR3 is TGTGCCAGCAGGGGGACAGGGCAATACGAGCAGTACTTC. Translating gives CASRGTGQYEQYF.

This clonotype was seen at least ten times. The chain recombines TRBV19 with TRBJ1-5, with a tentative D call TRBD1 (5 bases). There are 15 residues in the CDR3. Germline V lookup: CDR1 LNHDA, CDR2 SQIVND (reference sequence). Trimming took off 7 bases at V and 0 bases at J, with 13 bases between the two ends. CDR3 sequence: CASIGTANSNQPQHF. For the CDR3, the DNA is TGTGCCAGTATTGGGACGGCAAATAGCAATCAGCCCCAGCATTTT.

This clonotype occurred many times. The rearrangement uses TRBV15 and TRBJ1-2, with TRBD1 matching over 10 bases. With V trimmed by 0 bases and J by 1 base, 8 bases remained unmatched. Germline V gene lookup returns CDR1 LNHNV and CDR2 YYDKDF (reference sequence). CDR3 length equals 18 residues. The CDR3 region is CATSRDPGQGTINYGYTF. CDR3 nucleotide sequence: TGTGCCACCAGCAGAGATCCGGGACAGGGGACAATTAACTATGGCTACACCTTC. Filled out from reference TRBV15 and TRBJ1-2, the complete variable domain reads DAMVIQNPRYQVTQFGKPVTLSCSQTLNHNVMYWYQQKSSQAPKLLFHYYDKDFNNEADTPDNFQSRRPNTSFCFLDIRSPGLGDTAMYLCATSRDPGQGTINYGYTFGSGTRLTVV.

The V call is TRBV18, the J call TRBJ2-7; D not certain. Per the germline V gene, CDR1 is KGHSH and CDR2 is LQKENI. V was cut by 3 bases and J by 3 bases, with 12 bases left in between. The CDR3 has 14 amino acids. The DNA for the CDR3 is TGTGCCAGCTCACCGCCGTTGTCTATCTACGAGCAGTACTTC. Translated, it gives CASSPPLSIYEQYF. The full variable domain, rest sourced from reference TRBV18 and TRBJ2-7, is NAGVMQNPRHLVRRRGQEARLRCSPMKGHSHVYWYRQLPEEGLKFMVYLQKENIIDESGMPKERFSAEFPKEGPSILRIQQVVRGDSAAYFCASSPPLSIYEQYFGPGTRLTVT.

Comment on this clonotype: This may stem from a read error, because a much larger clone lies one nucleotide away. J is TRBJ1-6 and V is TRBV20-1; maybe TRBD1 (6 bases). This CDR3 spans 14 amino acids. The germline V and J ends were trimmed by 3 bases and 5 bases, with 11 bases remaining between them. Germline V gene lookup returns CDR1 DFQATT and CDR2 SNEGSKA (reference sequence). The CDR3 region is CSASAQGNNSPLHF. In nucleotides, the CDR3 is TGCAGTGCTAGTGCACAGGGCAATAATTCACCCCTCCACTTT.

This clonotype was seen at least ten times. The genes are TRBV3-1 and TRBJ1-1; D is uncertain. V dropped 3 bases and J dropped 10 bases, with 9 bases sitting between them. In germline, CDR1 is LGHDT, CDR2 YNNKEL (reference sequence). The CDR3 contains 11 residues. The CDR3 reads CASSHGGGAFF. CDR3 bases: TGTGCCAGCAGCCATGGCGGAGGAGCTTTCTTT.

This clonotype was found many times. This sequence joins TRBV11-2 and TRBJ2-2; D tentatively fits TRBD1 or TRBD2 (5 bases each). Germline values: CDR1 SGHAT, CDR2 FQNNGV. The CDR3 runs 14 residues. V was shortened by 4 bases and J by 4 bases, with 10 bases between the two germline ends. CDR3 loop: CASSSAGSTGELFF. CDR3 bases: TGTGCCAGCAGCTCAGCAGGGAGCACCGGGGAGCTGTTTTTT.

This clonotype was picked up many times. The chain employs TRBV24-1 and TRBJ1-1, with D possibly being TRBD1 (5 bases). V dropped 3 bases and J dropped 8 bases, with 12 bases sitting between them. The CDR3 length is 13 residues. The V gene's germline CDR1 is KGHDR and CDR2 SFDVKD. The CDR3 protein is CATSDEDISEAFF. The CDR3 DNA reads TGTGCCACCAGTGATGAGGACATATCCGAAGCTTTCTTT.

This chain connects TRBV4-2 to TRBJ1-3; 9 bases are a match to TRBD1. With V trimmed by 2 bases and J by 8 bases, 10 bases remained unmatched. Germline CDR1 reads LGHNA; CDR2 reads YNFKEQ. The CDR3 contains 16 residues. The CDR3 DNA reads TGTGCCAGCAGCCAATCCACCGGGACAGGGCGAGACACCATATATTTT. It translates to CASSQSTGTGRDTIYF.

This clonotype was observed many times. CDR3 sequence: CATKDSSYEQYF. As DNA, the CDR3 is TGTGCCACCAAAGACAGTTCCTACGAGCAGTACTTC. The chain employs TRBV6-2 or TRBV6-3 and TRBJ2-7, with D perhaps TRBD1 (5 bases). The CDR3 loop spans 12 amino acids. Germline assignment: CDR1 MNHEY and CDR2 SVGEGT. Trimming left V 10 bases short and J 1 base short, with 11 bases between.

This clonotype was seen at least ten times. This CDR3 is CASSSRASFYEQYF. The CDR3 bases are TGTGCCAGCAGCTCGCGGGCCAGTTTTTACGAGCAGTACTTC. The chain employs TRBV7-2 and TRBJ2-7, with a tentative D call TRBD2 (5 bases). Trimming cost V 4 bases and J 4 bases, with 14 bases left between them. The germline CDR1 and CDR2 sequences are SGHTA and FQGNSA. CDR3 length equals 14 residues.

This clonotype was observed at least ten times. The J gene is TRBJ1-2, the V gene TRBV7-9; the match to TRBD1 covers 7 bases. Germline values: CDR1 SEHNR, CDR2 FQNEAQ (reference sequence). The CDR3 loop spans 15 amino acids. Trimming at V came to 3 bases and at J to 4 bases, leaving 8 bases not matched to a gene. The CDR3 is CASSLAGQLIYGYTF. The CDR3 bases are TGTGCCAGCAGCTTGGCGGGACAGTTGATCTATGGCTACACCTTC. Filled out from reference TRBV7-9 and TRBJ1-2, the complete variable domain reads DTGVSQNPRHKITKRGQNVTFRCDPISEHNRLYWYRQTLGQGPEFLTYFQNEAQLEKSRLLSDRFSAERPKGSFSTLEIQRTEQGDSAMYLCASSLAGQLIYGYTFGSGTRLTVV.

This clonotype has at least ten counts. V gene TRBV6-5 combines with J gene TRBJ1-1; D ambiguous. The CDR3 spans 13 residues. Germline lookup yields CDR1 MNHEY and CDR2 SVGAGI. V lost 6 bases, J lost 0 bases, and 8 bases lay in between. The CDR3 nucleotides read TGTGCCAGCAGGTTAGTGCTGAACACTGAAGCTTTCTTT. Residues: CASRLVLNTEAFF.